This T cell receptor (beta chain) comes out of a study of blood T cells in healthy people across ages. The second PCR ran roughly 7 to 12 cycles with a sample-barcoded 5' primer and J-beta primers. From the 5' RACE reads, TCRdb called clonotypes with MiXCR, one entry per CDR3 protein. This table has approximately 1,700,000 distinct CDR3 sequences, 30% to 40% appearing once. The specimen sequenced was blood. This clonotype was sampled from a human donor in good health.

In nucleotides, the CDR3 is TGCGCCAGCAGCCAAGACGGACTAGCGGGGTGGACAGATACGCAGTATTTT. It translates to CASSQDGLAGWTDTQYF. The chain is built from TRBV4-3 and TRBJ2-3; 12 bases are shared with TRBD2. This CDR3 has 17 amino acids. Germline V gene lookup returns CDR1 LGHNA and CDR2 YSLEER. The V and J ends lost 0 bases and 3 bases, in that order; junction bases with no gene match: 4.